A selection of T cell receptor beta chains follows, all from one sample in a study of blood T cells in healthy people across ages. Using its own MiXCR run on the 5' RACE reads, TCRdb lists one record per CDR3 protein. The data show fewer than 2,000,000 distinct CDR3 sequences, about 31% seen once. Sequencing input: blood. These receptors all come from a woman aged 30 to 39 in good health. Both conserved end residues are part of each CDR3. The D gene is left open where the match is weak. Rows give clone size only sometimes, using once, few, many, or a class for an expanded clone.

TRBJ2-7,TRBV5-1,TRBD1,-,CASSPSGQRSYEQYF,TGCGCCAGCAGCCCGTCGGGACAGCGGAGCTACGAGCAGTACTTC
TRBJ2-3,TRBV3-1,-,-,CASSQDPGSTDTQYF,TGTGCCAGCAGCCAAGATCCCGGGAGCACAGATACGCAGTATTTT
TRBJ2-3,TRBV6-2/TRBV6-3,TRBD2,few,CASSKWLAGADTQYF,TGTGCCAGCAGCAAGTGGCTAGCGGGAGCAGATACGCAGTATTTT
TRBJ2-3,TRBV20-1,-,few,CSAREEETDTQYF,TGCAGTGCTAGAGAGGAGGAGACAGATACGCAGTATTTT
TRBJ1-1,TRBV7-9,-,-,CASSLLGGRNTEAFF,TGTGCCAGCAGCTTATTAGGCGGACGGAACACTGAAGCTTTCTTT
TRBJ1-1,TRBV27,-,few,CASSPEGGATEAFF,TGTGCCAGCAGTCCGGAAGGGGGGGCGACTGAAGCTTTCTTT
TRBJ2-7,TRBV20-1,TRBD2,once,CSALVSGRASLGEQYF,TGCAGTGCTCTGGTTAGCGGGAGGGCCTCCCTCGGCGAGCAGTACTTC
TRBJ2-1,TRBV12-3/TRBV12-4,-,few,CASSLLPDPNNEQFF,TGTGCCAGCAGTTTGCTCCCAGATCCTAACAATGAGCAGTTCTTC
TRBJ2-6,TRBV7-9,-,few,CASSLVMREYSGANVLTF,TGTGCCAGCAGCTTAGTTATGAGGGAATACTCTGGGGCCAACGTCCTGACTTTC
TRBJ2-5,TRBV5-6,TRBD2,-,CASSLQNRGGWETQYF,TGTGCCAGCAGCCTACAAAACCGGGGGGGTTGGGAGACCCAGTACTTC
TRBJ2-3,TRBV12-3/TRBV12-4,TRBD2,-,CASSPRGLVSADAQYF,TGTGCCAGCAGTCCGAGGGGACTAGTGAGCGCAGATGCGCAATATTTT